Judged by abundance, the clone carrying this TCR beta chain is medium-sized. Its antigen is unknown. In the authors' methods: The study built a papillary thyroid cancer distant-metastasis classifier from CDR3 differences across clinicopathological groups. TCRdb ran MiXCR on the PCR reads. It is TCRdb's table, rather than the study itself, that gives the V and J calls and clone size. Of roughly 13,000 clones listed, around 30% are singletons. This specimen belongs to a study of metastatic and nonmetastatic thyroid tumors. Study at large: Patients with malignant and benign thyroid disease provided blood and tumor or nodule tissue, whose repertoires were compared.

Whole-study results and caveats: Benign nodules reportedly had significantly lower TCR beta diversity than malignant thyroid tumors in blood and tumor.

Patients were all untreated before their thyroid surgery. Source material: tumor tissue. This receptor was identified in a female donor with papillary thyroid cancer or a benign thyroid nodule (not recorded which). Some clones in this sample may be carry-over from other donors' samples.

CDR3 in DNA: TGTGCCAGCAGGCCCGGGACTAGCGTGTACGAGCAGTACTTC. Protein: CASRPGTSVYEQYF. V and J are TRBV27 and TRBJ2-7, with TRBD2 matching over 10 bases. The CDR3 has 14 amino acids. V dropped 6 bases and J dropped 4; count of bases not matched to a gene: 6. Per the germline V gene, CDR1 is MNHEY and CDR2 is SMNVEV (reference sequence).